This T cell receptor beta chain was identified in a study of T-cell memory formation after mild COVID-19. Trimming cost V 6 bases and J 7 bases; bases outside gene matches: 8. CDR3 length equals 15 residues. This clonotype was seen more than once but under ten times. TCRdb processed the 5' RACE reads anew with MiXCR; each CDR3 protein has one entry. Here the sample spans about 560,000 distinct CDR3 sequences, about a sixth being singletons. Sample: PBMCs or a T cell subset sorted from them (not recorded which). The sequence was obtained from an adult woman who had mild COVID-19 (a few samples of this study predate the infection). Cell type and time point are not known. The V call is TRBV12-3 or TRBV12-4, the J call TRBJ1-6; 8 bases are a match to TRBD1. This chain's CDR3 is CASRPRDRMNSPLHF. CDR3 sequence (DNA): TGTGCCAGCAGGCCAAGGGACAGGATGAATTCACCCCTCCACTTT.